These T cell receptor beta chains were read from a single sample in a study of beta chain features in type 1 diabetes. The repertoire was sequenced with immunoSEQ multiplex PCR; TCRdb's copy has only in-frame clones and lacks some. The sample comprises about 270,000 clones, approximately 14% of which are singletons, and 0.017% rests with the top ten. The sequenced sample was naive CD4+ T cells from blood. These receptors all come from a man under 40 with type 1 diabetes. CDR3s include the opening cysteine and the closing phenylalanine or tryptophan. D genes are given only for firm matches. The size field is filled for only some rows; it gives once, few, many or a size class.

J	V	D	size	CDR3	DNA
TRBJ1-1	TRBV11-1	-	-	CASSDSLNTEAFF	TGTGCCAGCAGCGACTCCCTGAACACTGAAGCTTTCTTT
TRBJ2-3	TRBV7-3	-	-	CASSLMGAGDTQYF	TGTGCCAGCAGCTTAATGGGGGCCGGGGATACGCAGTATTTT
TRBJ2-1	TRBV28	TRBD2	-	CASSYPGLAARYSYNEQFF	TGTGCCAGCAGTTACCCGGGACTAGCGGCACGATACTCCTACAATGAGCAGTTCTTC
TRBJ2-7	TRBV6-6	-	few	CASGPGSEQYF	TGTGCCAGCGGGCCCGGGAGTGAGCAGTACTTC
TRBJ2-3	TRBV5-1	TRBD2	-	CASSLETSRADTQYF	TGCGCCAGCAGCTTGGAGACTAGCCGGGCGGATACGCAGTATTTT
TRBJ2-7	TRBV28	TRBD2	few	CASGGSWEQYF	TGTGCCAGCGGCGGGAGTTGGGAGCAGTACTTC
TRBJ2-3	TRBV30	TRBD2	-	CAWTVLAGVADTQYF	TGTGCCTGGACGGTTCTAGCGGGAGTGGCGGATACGCAGTATTTT
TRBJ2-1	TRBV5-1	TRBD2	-	CASSPMPGLDDEQFF	TGCGCCAGCAGCCCTATGCCGGGACTAGACGATGAGCAGTTCTTC
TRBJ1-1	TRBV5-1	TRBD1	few	CASSLDTGGTEAFF	TGCGCCAGCAGCTTGGATACAGGGGGAACTGAAGCTTTCTTT
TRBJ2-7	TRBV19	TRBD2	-	CASSILGLVNEQYF	TGTGCCAGTAGTATATTGGGACTAGTGAACGAGCAGTACTTC